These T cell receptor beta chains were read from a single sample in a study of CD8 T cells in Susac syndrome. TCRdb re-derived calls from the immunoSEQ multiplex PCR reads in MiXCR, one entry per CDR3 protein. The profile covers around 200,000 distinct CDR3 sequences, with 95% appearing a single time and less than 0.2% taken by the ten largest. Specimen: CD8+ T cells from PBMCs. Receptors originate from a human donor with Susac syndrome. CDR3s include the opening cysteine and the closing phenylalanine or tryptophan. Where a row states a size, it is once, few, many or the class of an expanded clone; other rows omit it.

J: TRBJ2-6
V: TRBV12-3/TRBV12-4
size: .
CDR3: CASTSRDTTSGANVLTF

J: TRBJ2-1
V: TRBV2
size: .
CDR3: CASSRMGTANEQFF

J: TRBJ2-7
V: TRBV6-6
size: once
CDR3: CASSHWTGDSEQYF

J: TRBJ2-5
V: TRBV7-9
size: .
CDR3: CASSLIGGGETQYF

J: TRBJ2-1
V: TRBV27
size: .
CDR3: CASSLWKSGVSYNEQFF

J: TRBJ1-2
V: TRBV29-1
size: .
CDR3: CSVAGDGYTF

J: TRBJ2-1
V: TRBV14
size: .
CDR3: CASSPIRDFTYNEQFF

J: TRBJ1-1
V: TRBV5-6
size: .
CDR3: CASSLLWTGMNTEAFF

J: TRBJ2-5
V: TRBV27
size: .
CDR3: CASRPSLGVPETQYF

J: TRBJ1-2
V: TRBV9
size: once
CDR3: CASGGAGTTSNYGYTF

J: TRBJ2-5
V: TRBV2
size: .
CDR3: CASSTGTRGETQYF

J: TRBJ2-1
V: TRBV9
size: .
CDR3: CASSVDSGTLDEQFF

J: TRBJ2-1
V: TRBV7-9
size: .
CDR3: CASSWTGEQFF